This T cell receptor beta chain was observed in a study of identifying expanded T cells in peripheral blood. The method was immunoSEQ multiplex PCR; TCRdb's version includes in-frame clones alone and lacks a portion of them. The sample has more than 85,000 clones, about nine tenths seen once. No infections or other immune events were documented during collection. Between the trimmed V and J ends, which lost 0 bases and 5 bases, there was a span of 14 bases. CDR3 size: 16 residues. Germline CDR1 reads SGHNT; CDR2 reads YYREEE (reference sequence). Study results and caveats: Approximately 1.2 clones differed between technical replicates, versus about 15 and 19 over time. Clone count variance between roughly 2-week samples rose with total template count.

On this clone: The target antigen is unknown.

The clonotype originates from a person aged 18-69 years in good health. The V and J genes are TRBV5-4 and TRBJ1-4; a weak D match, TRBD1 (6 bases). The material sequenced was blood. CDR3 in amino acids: CASSLAADRFNEKLFF. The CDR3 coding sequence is TGTGCCAGCAGCTTGGCCGCGGACAGATTCAATGAAAAACTGTTTTTT.